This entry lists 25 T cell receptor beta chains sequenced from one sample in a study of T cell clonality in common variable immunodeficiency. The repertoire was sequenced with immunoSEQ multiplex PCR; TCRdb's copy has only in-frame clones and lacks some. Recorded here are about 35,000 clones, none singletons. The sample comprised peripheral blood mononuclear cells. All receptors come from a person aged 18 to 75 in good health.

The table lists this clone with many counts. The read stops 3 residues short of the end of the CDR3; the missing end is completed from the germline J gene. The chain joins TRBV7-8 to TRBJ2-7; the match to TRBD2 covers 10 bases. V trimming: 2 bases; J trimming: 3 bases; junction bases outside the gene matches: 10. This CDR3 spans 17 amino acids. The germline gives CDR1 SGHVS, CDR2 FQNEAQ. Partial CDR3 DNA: TGTGCCAGCAGCTTACCTAGCGGGAGAGAAAGAGACTACGAG. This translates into CASSLPSGRERDYE. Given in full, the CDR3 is CASSLPSGRERDYEQYF.

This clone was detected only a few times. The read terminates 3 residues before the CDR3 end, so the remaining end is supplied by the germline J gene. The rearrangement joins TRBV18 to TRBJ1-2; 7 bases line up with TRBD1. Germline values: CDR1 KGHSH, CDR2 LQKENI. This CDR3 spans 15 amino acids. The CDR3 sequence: CASSPGPQGGYDYTF. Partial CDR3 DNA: TGTGCCAGCTCACCCGGGCCGCAGGGGGGCTACGAC.

CDR3 DNA (partial): TGTGCCAGCAGTGATCCGGGGACCTACAATGAG. Its translation: CASSDPGTYNE. The full CDR3 sequence reads CASSDPGTYNEQFF. The chain has TRBV2 and TRBJ2-1; D is possibly TRBD2 (5 bases). The read comes to an end 3 residues before the CDR3 does, leaving the germline J gene to fill in the end. The CDR3 totals 14 residues. Germline CDR1 is SNHLY and CDR2 is FYNNEI. V was shortened by 3 bases and J by 2 bases, with 8 bases between the two germline ends.

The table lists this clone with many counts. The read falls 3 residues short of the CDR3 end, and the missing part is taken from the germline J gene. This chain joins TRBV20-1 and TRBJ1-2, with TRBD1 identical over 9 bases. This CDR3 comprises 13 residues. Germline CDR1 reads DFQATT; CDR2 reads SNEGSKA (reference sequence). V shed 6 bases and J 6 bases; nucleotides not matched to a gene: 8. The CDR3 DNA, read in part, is TGCAGTGCCCTCCTAGGGACAGGGAATGGC. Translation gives CSALLGTGNG. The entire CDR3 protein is CSALLGTGNGYTF.

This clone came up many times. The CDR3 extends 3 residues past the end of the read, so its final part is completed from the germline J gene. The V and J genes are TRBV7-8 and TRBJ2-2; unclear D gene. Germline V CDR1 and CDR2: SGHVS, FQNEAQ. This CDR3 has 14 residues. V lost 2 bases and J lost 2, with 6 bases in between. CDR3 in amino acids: CASSLLANTGELFF. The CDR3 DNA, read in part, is TGTGCCAGCAGCTTATTAGCTAACACCGGGGAG.

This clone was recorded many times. CDR3 protein: CASSEQGRETQYF. CDR3 DNA (partial): TGTGCCAGCAGTGAGCAGGGCCGGGAGACC. This chain connects TRBV6-1 to TRBJ2-5; a weak D match, TRBD1 (5 bases). Coverage ceases 3 residues before the CDR3 finishes, and the germline J gene fills in the end. The CDR3 has 13 residues. Germline CDR1 is MNHNS and CDR2 is SASEGT. V lost 3 bases, J lost 5 bases, and 10 bases lay in between.

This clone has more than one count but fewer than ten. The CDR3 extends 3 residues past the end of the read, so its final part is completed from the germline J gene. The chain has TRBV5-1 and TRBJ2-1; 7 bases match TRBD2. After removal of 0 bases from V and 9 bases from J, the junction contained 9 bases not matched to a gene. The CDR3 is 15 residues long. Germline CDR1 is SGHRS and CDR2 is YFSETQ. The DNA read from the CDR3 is TGCGCCAGCAGCTTGGGACTAGCTGCGATCGGTGAG. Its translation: CASSLGLAAIGE. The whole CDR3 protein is CASSLGLAAIGEQFF.

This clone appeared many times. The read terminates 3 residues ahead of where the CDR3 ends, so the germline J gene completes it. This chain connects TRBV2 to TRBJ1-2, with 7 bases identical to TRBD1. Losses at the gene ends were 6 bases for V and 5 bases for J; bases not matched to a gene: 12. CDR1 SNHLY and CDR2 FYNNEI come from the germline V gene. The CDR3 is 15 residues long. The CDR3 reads CASSQAGTVQYGYTF. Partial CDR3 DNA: TGTGCCAGCAGCCAAGCCGGGACAGTACAATATGGC.

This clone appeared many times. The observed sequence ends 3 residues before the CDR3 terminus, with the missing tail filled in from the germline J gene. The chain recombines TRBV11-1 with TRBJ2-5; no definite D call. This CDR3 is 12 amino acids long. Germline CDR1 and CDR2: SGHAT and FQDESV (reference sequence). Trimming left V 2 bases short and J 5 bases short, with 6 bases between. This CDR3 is CASSLLSETQYF. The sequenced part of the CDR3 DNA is TGTGCCAGCAGCTTACTATCGGAGACC.

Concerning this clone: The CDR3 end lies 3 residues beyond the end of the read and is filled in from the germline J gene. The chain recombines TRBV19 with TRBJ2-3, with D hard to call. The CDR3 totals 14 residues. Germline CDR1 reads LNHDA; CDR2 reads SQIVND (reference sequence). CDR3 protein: CASSTPGTQETQYF. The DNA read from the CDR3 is TGTGCCAGTAGTACGCCGGGTACTCAAGAGACG. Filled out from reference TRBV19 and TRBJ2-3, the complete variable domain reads DGGITQSPKYLFRKEGQNVTLSCEQNLNHDAMYWYRQDPGQGLRLIYYSQIVNDFQKGDIAEGYSVSREKKESFPLTVTSAQKNPTAFYLCASSTPGTQETQYFGPGTRLTVL.

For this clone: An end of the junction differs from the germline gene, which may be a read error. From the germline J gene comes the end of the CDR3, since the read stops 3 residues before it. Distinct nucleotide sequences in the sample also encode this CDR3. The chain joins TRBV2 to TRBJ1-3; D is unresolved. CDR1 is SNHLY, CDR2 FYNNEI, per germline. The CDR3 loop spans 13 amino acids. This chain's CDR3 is CASSEGPGNTIYF. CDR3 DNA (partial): TGTGCCAGCAGTGAGGGCCCCGGAAACACA.

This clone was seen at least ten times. Partial CDR3 DNA: TGTGCCAGCAGTGAGCCGGGACTCAATCAGCCC. Protein sequence: CASSEPGLNQP. The whole CDR3 region reads CASSEPGLNQPQHF. V usage is TRBV6-2 or TRBV6-3 and J usage is TRBJ1-5, with D perhaps TRBD1 (5 bases). The missing CDR3 end, 3 residues past where the read stops, is filled in from the germline J gene. V lost 5 bases, J lost 3 bases, and 11 bases lay in between. The CDR3 loop spans 14 amino acids. Germline values: CDR1 MNHEY, CDR2 SVGEGT.

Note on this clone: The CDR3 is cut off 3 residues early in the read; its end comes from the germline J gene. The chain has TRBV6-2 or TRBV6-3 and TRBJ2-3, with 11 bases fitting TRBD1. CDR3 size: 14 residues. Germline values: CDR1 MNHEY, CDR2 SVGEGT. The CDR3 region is CATLDRGRQETQYF. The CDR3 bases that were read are TGTGCCACCCTGGACAGGGGGCGACAAGAGACG.

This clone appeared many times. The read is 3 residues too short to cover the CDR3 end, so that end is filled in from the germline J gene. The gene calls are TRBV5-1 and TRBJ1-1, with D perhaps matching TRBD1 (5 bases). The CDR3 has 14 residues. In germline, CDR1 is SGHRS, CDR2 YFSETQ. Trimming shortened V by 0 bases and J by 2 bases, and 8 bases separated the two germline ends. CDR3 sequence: CASSLVGANTEAFF. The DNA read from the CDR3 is TGCGCCAGCAGCTTGGTAGGGGCAAACACTGAA.

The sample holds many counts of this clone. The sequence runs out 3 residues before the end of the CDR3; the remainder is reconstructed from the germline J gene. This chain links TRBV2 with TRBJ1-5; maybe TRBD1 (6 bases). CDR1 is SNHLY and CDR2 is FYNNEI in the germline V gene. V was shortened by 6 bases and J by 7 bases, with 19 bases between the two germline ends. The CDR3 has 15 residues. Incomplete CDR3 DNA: TGTGCCAGCAGAGCGCGGAGGGGGGGAGAACAGCCC. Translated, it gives CASRARRGGEQP. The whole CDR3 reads CASRARRGGEQPQHF.

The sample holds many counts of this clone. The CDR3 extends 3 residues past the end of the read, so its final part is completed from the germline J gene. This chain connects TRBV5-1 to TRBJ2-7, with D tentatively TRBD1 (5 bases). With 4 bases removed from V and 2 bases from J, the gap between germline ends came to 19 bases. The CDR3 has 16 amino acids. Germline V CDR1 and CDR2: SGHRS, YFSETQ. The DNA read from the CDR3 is TGCGCCAGCAGCCCTCGTTTCGGACAAGTCACCTACGAG. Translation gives CASSPRFGQVTYE. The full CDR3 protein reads CASSPRFGQVTYEQYF.

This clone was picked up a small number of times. CDR3 DNA, as far as it was read: TGTGCCAGCAGCTCGCGGCCCTCTAGCTCCTACGAC. Encoded protein: CASSSRPSSSYD. The whole CDR3 region reads CASSSRPSSSYDYTF. The chain employs TRBV7-2 and TRBJ1-2, with D hard to call. The CDR3 is cut off 3 residues early in the read; its end comes from the germline J gene. CDR1 is SGHTA and CDR2 is FQGNSA in the germline V gene. The CDR3 extends over 15 amino acids.

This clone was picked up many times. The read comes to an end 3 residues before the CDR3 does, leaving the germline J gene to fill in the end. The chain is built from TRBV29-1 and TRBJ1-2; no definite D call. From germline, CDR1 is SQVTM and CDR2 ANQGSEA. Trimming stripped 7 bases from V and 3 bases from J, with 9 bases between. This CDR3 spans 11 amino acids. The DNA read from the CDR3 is TGCAGCGGAACCACTGACTATGGC. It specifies CSGTTDYG. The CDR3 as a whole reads CSGTTDYGYTF. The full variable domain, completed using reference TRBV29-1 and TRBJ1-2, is SAVISQKPSRDICQRGTSLTIQCQVDSQVTMMFWYRQQPGQSLTLIATANQGSEATYESGFVIDKFPISRPNLTFSTLTVSNMSPEDSSIYLCSGTTDYGYTFGSGTRLTVV.

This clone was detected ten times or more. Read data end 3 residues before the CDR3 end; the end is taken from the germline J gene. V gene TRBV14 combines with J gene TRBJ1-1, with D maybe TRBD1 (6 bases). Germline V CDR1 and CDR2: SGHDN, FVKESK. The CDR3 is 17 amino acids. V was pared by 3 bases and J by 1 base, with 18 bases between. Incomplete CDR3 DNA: TGTGCCAGCAGCCACCTTAAACAGGGACCGACGAACACTGAA. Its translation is CASSHLKQGPTNTE. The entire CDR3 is CASSHLKQGPTNTEAFF. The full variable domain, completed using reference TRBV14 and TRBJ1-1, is EAGVTQFPSHSVIEKGQTVTLRCDPISGHDNLYWYRRVMGKEIKFLLHFVKESKQDESGMPNNRFLAERTGGTYSTLKVQPAELEDSGVYFCASSHLKQGPTNTEAFFGQGTRLTVV.

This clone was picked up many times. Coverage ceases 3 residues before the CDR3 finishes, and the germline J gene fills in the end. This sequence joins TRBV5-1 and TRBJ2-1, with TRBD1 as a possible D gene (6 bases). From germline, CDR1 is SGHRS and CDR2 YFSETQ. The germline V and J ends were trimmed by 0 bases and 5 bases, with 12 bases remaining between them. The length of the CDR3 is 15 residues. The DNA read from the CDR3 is TGCGCCAGCAGCTTGGCCGTCAGGGGCAACAATGAG. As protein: CASSLAVRGNNE. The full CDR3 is CASSLAVRGNNEQFF.

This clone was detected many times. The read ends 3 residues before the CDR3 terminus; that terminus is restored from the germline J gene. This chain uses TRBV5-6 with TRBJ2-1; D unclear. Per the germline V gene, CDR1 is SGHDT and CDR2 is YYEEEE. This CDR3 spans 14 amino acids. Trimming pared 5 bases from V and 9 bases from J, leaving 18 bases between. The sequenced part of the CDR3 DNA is TGTGCCAGCAGTCCACTGTTTAGCTCGAGTGAG. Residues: CASSPLFSSSE. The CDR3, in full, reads CASSPLFSSSEQFF. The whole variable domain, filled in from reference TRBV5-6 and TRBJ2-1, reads DAGVTQSPTHLIKTRGQQVTLRCSPKSGHDTVSWYQQALGQGPQFIFQYYEEEERQRGNFPDRFSGHQFPNYSSELNVNALLLGDSALYLCASSPLFSSSEQFFGPGTRLTVL.

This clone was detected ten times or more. Here the CDR3 reads CASSERQVWPQHF. The DNA read from the CDR3 is TGTGCCAGCAGTGAAAGGCAGGTTTGGCCC. The chain links TRBV6-1 to TRBJ1-5; D is unresolved. Read coverage stops 3 residues before the CDR3 terminus; the germline J gene supplies the remainder. Trimming took 2 bases from V and 9 from J, leaving 11 bases between them. The CDR3 contains 13 residues. Germline lookup yields CDR1 MNHNS and CDR2 SASEGT.

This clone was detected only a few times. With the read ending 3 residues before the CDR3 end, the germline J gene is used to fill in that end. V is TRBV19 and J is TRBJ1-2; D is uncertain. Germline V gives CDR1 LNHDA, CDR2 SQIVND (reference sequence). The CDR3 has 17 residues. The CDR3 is CASSISSGSFLSDTYTF. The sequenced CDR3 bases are TGTGCCAGTAGTATATCTAGCGGGAGTTTTTTGTCGGATACC.

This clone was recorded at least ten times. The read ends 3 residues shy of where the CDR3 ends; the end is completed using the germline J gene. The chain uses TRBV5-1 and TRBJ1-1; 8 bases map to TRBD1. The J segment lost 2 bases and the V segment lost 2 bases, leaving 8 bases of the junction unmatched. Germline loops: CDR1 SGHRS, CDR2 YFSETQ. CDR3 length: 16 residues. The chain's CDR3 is CASSLKTGVGNTEAFF. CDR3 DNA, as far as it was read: TGCGCCAGCAGCTTAAAGACAGGGGTAGGCAACACTGAA.

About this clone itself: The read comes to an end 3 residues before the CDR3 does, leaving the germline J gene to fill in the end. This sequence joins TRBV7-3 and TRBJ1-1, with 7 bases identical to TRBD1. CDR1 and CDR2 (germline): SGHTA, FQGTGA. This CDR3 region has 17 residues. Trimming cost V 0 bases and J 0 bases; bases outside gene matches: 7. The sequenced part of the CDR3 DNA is TGTGCCAGCAGCTTAACGGCAGGGGGAGGAATGAACACTGAA. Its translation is CASSLTAGGGMNTE. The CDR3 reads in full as CASSLTAGGGMNTEAFF.